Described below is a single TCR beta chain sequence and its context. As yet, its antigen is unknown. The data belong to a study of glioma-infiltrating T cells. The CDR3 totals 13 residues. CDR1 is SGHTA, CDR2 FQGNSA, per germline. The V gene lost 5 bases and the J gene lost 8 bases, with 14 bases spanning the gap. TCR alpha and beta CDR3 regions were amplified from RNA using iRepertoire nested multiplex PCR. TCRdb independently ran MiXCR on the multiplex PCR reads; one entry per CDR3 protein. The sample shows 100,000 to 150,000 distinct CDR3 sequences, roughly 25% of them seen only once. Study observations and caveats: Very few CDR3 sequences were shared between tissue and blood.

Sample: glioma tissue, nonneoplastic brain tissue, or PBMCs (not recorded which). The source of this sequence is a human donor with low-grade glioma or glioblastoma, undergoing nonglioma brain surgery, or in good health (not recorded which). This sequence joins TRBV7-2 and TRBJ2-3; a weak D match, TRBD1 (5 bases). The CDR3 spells CASSQDIKGTQYF. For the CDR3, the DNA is TGTGCCAGCAGCCAGGACATCAAAGGTACGCAGTATTTT. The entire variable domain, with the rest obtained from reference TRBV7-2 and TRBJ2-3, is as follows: GAGVSQSPSNKVTEKGKDVELRCDPISGHTALYWYRQSLGQGLEFLIYFQGNSAPDKSGLPSDRFSAERTGGSVSTLTIQRTQQEDSAVYLCASSQDIKGTQYFGPGTRLTVL.